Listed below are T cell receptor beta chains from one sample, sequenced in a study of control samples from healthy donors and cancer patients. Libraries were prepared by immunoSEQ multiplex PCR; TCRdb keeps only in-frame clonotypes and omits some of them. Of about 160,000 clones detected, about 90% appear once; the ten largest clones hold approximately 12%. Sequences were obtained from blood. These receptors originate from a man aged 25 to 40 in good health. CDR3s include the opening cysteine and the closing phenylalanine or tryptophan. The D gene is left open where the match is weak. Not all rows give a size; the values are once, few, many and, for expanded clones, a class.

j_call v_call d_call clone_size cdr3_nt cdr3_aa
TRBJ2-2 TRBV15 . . TGTGCCACCAGCCCAGAGTTGATTACCGGGGAGCTGTTTTTT CATSPELITGELFF
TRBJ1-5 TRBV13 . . TGTGCCAGCAGCCTTACCGGAAATCAGCCCCAGCATTTT CASSLTGNQPQHF
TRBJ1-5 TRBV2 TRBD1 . TGTGCCAGCACCGGACAGGGATTTAGGAATCAGCCCCAGCATTTT CASTGQGFRNQPQHF
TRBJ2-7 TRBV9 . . TGTGCCAGCAGCGTAGGGGTTTCGCAGGAACGCTACGAGCAGTACTTC CASSVGVSQERYEQYF
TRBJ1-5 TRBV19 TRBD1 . TGTGCCAGTAGTTTTAAGGGGGCGGCGTATCAGCCCCAGCATTTT CASSFKGAAYQPQHF
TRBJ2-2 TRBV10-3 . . TGTGCCACGACGAACACCGGGGAGCTGTTTTTT CATTNTGELFF
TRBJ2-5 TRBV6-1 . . TGTGCCAGCAGTGGAGCGGGACATCGGGAGACCCAGTACTTC CASSGAGHRETQYF
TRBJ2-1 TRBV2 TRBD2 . TGTGCCAGCAGCGAGACTAGCGGGAGTGGTGAGCAGTTCTTC CASSETSGSGEQFF
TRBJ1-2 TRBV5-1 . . TGCGCCAGCAGCTTGGGGCAGGGTGGATATGGCTACACCTTC CASSLGQGGYGYTF
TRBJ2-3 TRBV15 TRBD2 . TGTGCCACCAGCAGAGCCATAAGACTAGCGGGAGGGGGGGCAGATACGCAGTATTTT CATSRAIRLAGGGADTQYF
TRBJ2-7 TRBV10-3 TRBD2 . TGTGCCATCAGGGTCGAGCGGGAGGGACCCTACGAGCAGTACTTC CAIRVEREGPYEQYF
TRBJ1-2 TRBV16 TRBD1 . TGTGCCAGCAGCCAATCGGCCCGCCCGACAGGGAACTATGGCTACACCTTC CASSQSARPTGNYGYTF
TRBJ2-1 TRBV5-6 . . TGTGCCAGCAGCCCGCGTTACAATGAGCAGTTCTTC CASSPRYNEQFF
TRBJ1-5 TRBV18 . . TGTGCCAGCTCAGATATGAGCAATCAGCCCCAGCATTTT CASSDMSNQPQHF
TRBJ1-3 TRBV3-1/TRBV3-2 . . TGTGCCAGCAGCCAAGAGGGGAACACCATATATTTT CASSQEGNTIYF
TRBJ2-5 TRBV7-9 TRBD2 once TGTGCCAGCAGCCCTCCTTGGCGGGAGGGGACAGAGACCCAGTACTTC CASSPPWREGTETQYF
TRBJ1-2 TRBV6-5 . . TGTGCTTTCGGAGGGTCGTCTAACTATGGCTACACCTTC CAFGGSSNYGYTF
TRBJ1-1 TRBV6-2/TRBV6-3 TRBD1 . TGTGCTAGCAGTTACGGGGACAGGGGAACGACTGAAGCTTTCTTT CASSYGDRGTTEAFF
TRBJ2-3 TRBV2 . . TGTGCCAGCAGTGAAAGGGACACGACAGATACGCAGTATTTT CASSERDTTDTQYF
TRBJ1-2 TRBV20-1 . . TGCAGTGCTAGTGAATCTCAGGGCTATGGCTACACCTTC CSASESQGYGYTF
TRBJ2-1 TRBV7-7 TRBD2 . TGTGCCAGCAGCCAGGGGACTAGCGGTTCCAATGAGCAGTTCTTC CASSQGTSGSNEQFF
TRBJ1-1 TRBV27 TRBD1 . TGTGCCAGCAGTTCTCAGGGGGCCGCTGAAGCTTTCTTT CASSSQGAAEAFF
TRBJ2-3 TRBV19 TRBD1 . TGTGCCAGTACCACCCGACAGGGGAGGACAGATACGCAGTATTTT CASTTRQGRTDTQYF
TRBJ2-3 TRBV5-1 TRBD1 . TGCGCCAGCATTACGGACAGGCCCTCCACAGATACGCAGTATTTT CASITDRPSTDTQYF
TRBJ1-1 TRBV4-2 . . TGTGCCAGCAGCAGTACCGGGACCGAAGCTTTCTTT CASSSTGTEAFF
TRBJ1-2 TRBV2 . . TGTGCCAGCAGGCCAATGACGCCTGGATCCAACTATGGCTACACCTTC CASRPMTPGSNYGYTF
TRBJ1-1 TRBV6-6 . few TGTGCCAGCAGTGTGCCGGGGACCAAAGCTTTCTTT CASSVPGTKAFF
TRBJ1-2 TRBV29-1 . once TGCAGCGTTGAGGGCGTTGGGGCTAACTATGGCTACACCTTC CSVEGVGANYGYTF
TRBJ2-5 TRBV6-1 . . TGTGCCAGCAGTGAAATTGGTTACCAAGAGACCCAGTACTTC CASSEIGYQETQYF
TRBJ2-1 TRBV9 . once TGTGCCAGCAGCGTACCTAGGGGCAATGAGCAGTTCTTC CASSVPRGNEQFF
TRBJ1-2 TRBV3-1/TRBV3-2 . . TGTGCCAGCAGCCTTATAGGGATGGGGCCCTATGGCTACACCTTC CASSLIGMGPYGYTF
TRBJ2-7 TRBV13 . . TGTGCCAGCAGCATCCGGGACGGTCCCTACGAGCAGTACTTC CASSIRDGPYEQYF
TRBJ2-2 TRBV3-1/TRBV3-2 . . TGTGCCAGCAGCATGAACACCGGGGAGCTGTTTTTT CASSMNTGELFF
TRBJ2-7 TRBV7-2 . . TGTGCCAGCAGCCCCCCTAGCAACGAGCAGTACTTC CASSPPSNEQYF
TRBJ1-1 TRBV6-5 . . TGTGCCAGCAGAGGACAGACGAACACTGAAGCTTTCTTT CASRGQTNTEAFF
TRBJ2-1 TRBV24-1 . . TGTGCCACCAGTGATTTGCTCGGGGGCAATGAGCAGTTCTTC CATSDLLGGNEQFF
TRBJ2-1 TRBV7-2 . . TGTGCCAGCAGCTTAACTAGTTTAGATGAGCAGTTCTTC CASSLTSLDEQFF
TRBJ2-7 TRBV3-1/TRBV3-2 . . TGTGCCAGCAGCTACGGGATCGGGTCCTACGAGCAGTACTTC CASSYGIGSYEQYF
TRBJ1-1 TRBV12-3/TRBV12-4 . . TGTGCCAGCAGTTTTGTGAACACTGAAGCTTTCTTT CASSFVNTEAFF